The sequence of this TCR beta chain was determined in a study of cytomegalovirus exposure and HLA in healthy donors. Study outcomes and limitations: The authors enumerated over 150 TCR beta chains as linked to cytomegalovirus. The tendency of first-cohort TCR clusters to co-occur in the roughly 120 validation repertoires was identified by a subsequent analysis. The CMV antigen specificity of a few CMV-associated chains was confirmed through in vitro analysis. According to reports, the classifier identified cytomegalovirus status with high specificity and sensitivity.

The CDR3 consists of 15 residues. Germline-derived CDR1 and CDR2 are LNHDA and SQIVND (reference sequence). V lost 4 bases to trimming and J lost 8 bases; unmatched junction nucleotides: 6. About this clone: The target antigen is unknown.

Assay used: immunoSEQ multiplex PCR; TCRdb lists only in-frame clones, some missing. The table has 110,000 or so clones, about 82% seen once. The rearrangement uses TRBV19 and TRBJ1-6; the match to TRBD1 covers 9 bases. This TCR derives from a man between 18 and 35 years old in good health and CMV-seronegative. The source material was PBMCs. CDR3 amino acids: CASSTRGQGDSPLHF. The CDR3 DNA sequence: TGTGCCAGTAGTACTCGGGGACAGGGTGATTCACCCCTCCACTTT.